A single sample is the source of the 31 T cell receptor beta chains below, sequenced in a study of identifying expanded T cells in peripheral blood. Clones were read by immunoSEQ multiplex PCR, and TCRdb kept only the in-frame ones, dropping some. The repertoire consists of fewer than 110,000 clones, with approximately 88% occurring once and the leading ten covering about a sixth. Source material: blood. The receptors were gathered from a person between 18 and 75 years old in good health.

Written as DNA, the CDR3 is TGCGCCAGCAGCCAAGAGTACACGGATAGCTATGGCTACACCTTC. This codes for CASSQEYTDSYGYTF. The chain joins TRBV4-3 to TRBJ1-2; D is uncertain. The CDR3 sequence is 15 residues long. Trimming took 0 bases from V and 4 from J, leaving 12 bases between them. Germline values: CDR1 LGHNA, CDR2 YSLEER.

The V and J genes are TRBV18 and TRBJ2-5; D possibly matches TRBD1 or TRBD2 (7 bases each). Germline V lookup: CDR1 KGHSH, CDR2 LQKENI. Trimming cost V 3 bases and J 2 bases, with 10 bases left between them. This CDR3 comprises 14 residues. This chain's CDR3 is CASSPQGGQETQYF. DNA for the CDR3: TGTGCCAGCTCACCCCAGGGGGGGCAAGAGACCCAGTACTTC.

The chain recombines TRBV7-6 with TRBJ2-5; no firm D call. This CDR3 contains 14 residues. From germline, CDR1 is SGHVS and CDR2 FNYEAQ. The V end was cut by 5 bases, the J end by 2 bases, with 12 bases between. The CDR3 here is CASSKRPRQETQYF. In DNA form, the CDR3 reads TGTGCCAGCAGCAAGCGACCCAGACAAGAGACCCAGTACTTC. The whole variable domain, filled in from reference TRBV7-6 and TRBJ2-5, reads GAGVSQSPRYKVTKRGQDVALRCDPISGHVSLYWYRQALGQGPEFLTYFNYEAQQDKSGLPNDRFSAERPEGSISTLTIQRTEQRDSAMYRCASSKRPRQETQYFGPGTRLLVL.

The rearrangement joins TRBV19 to TRBJ2-7; D gene unclear. The CDR3 spans 13 residues. V gave up 1 base and J gave up 6 bases, with 10 bases separating them. Germline V gene sequence: CDR1 LNHDA, CDR2 SQIVND (reference sequence). The CDR3 loop reads CASSIVDPGEQYF. As DNA, the CDR3 is TGTGCCAGTAGTATAGTCGATCCCGGCGAGCAGTACTTC.

CDR3 sequence: CASSPDTDTQYF. The CDR3 nucleotides read TGTGCCAGCAGCCCCGACACAGATACGCAGTATTTT. V and J are TRBV7-8 and TRBJ2-3; D is unresolved. CDR1 and CDR2 from the germline V gene are SGHVS and FQNEAQ. V was shortened by 5 bases and J by 2 bases, with 5 bases between the two germline ends. The CDR3 has 12 residues.

This sequence joins TRBV28 and TRBJ1-2; TRBD1 agrees at 7 bases. The V and J ends lost 4 bases and 2 bases, in that order; junction bases with no gene match: 4. CDR1 and CDR2 (germline): MDHEN, SYDVKM. This CDR3 contains 14 residues. CDR3 region: CASSSLTGNYGYTF. DNA for the CDR3: TGTGCCAGCAGTTCCCTGACAGGGAACTATGGCTACACCTTC.

The V call is TRBV6-5, the J call TRBJ2-1; 7 nucleotides line up with TRBD2. Per the germline V gene, CDR1 is MNHEY and CDR2 is SVGAGI. V lost 2 bases, J lost 7 bases, and 5 bases stayed unmatched. There are 14 residues in the CDR3. The CDR3 sequence: CASSYPGGRNEQFF. The CDR3 DNA reads TGTGCCAGCAGTTACCCCGGGGGGAGAAATGAGCAGTTCTTC.

This clone was recorded only once. The chain carries TRBV7-8 and TRBJ2-3; D is perhaps TRBD1 (5 bases). Per germline, CDR1 SGHVS and CDR2 FQNEAQ. The CDR3 runs 15 residues. The ends were cut back, 5 bases at V and 6 bases at J, with 18 bases in the middle. The CDR3 protein is CASSTLGRGKDTQYF. CDR3 coding DNA: TGTGCCAGCAGCACCCTAGGTAGGGGAAAGGATACGCAGTATTTT.

The rearrangement links TRBV7-9 to TRBJ1-4, with TRBD1 matching over 7 bases. Germline V lookup: CDR1 SEHNR, CDR2 FQNEAQ (reference sequence). V was clipped by 5 bases and J by 7 bases; unmatched bases: 10. This CDR3 region has 15 residues. The CDR3 region is CASSPRGGGFEKLFF. Written as DNA, the CDR3 is TGTGCCAGCAGCCCCCGGGGAGGGGGCTTTGAAAAACTGTTTTTT.

The J gene is TRBJ2-5, the V gene TRBV27; the D is unclear. The CDR3 spans 14 residues. Germline V gene data show CDR1 as MNHEY and CDR2 as SMNVEV (reference sequence). V was cut by 0 bases and J by 4 bases, with 9 bases left in between. CDR3 in DNA: TGTGCCAGCAGTTTATCAAGGTACAGAGAGACCCAGTACTTC. Translation gives CASSLSRYRETQYF.

The J gene is TRBJ1-1, the V gene TRBV27; the D is unclear. The CDR3 loop spans 14 amino acids. Germline V gene lookup returns CDR1 MNHEY and CDR2 SMNVEV (reference sequence). V lost 6 bases to trimming and J lost 5 bases, with 16 bases between them. CDR3 sequence (DNA): TGTGCCAGCAGGCCAGGACCGGTGGGGACTGAAGCTTTCTTT. Translation gives CASRPGPVGTEAFF.

The genes are TRBV6-5 and TRBJ2-1, with 8 positions matching TRBD2. The CDR3 sequence is 13 residues long. Germline-derived CDR1 and CDR2 are MNHEY and SVGAGI. V lost 6 bases and J lost 8; bases outside the gene matches: 6. The CDR3 DNA reads TGTGCCAGCAGCTCCGGGACTAGTCATGAGCAGTTCTTC. Protein: CASSSGTSHEQFF.

The chain uses TRBV13 and TRBJ2-1, with a weak D call TRBD2 (6 bases). Germline values: CDR1 PRHDT, CDR2 FYEKMQ (reference sequence). Trimming stripped 3 bases from V and 6 bases from J, with 9 bases between. This CDR3 is 13 amino acids long. CDR3 residues: CASSFPGVNEQFF. The CDR3 nucleotides read TGTGCCAGCAGCTTTCCGGGGGTCAATGAGCAGTTCTTC.

This chain joins TRBV5-4 and TRBJ2-7; the match to TRBD1 covers 8 bases. Germline CDR1 reads SGHNT; CDR2 reads YYREEE (reference sequence). This CDR3 has 17 residues. The J segment lost 0 bases and the V segment lost 5 bases, leaving 13 bases of the junction unmatched. The DNA of the CDR3 is TGTGCCAGCAGTCCCCTACTCGGACAGGGCCGCTCCTACGAGCAGTACTTC. Translated: CASSPLLGQGRSYEQYF.

V usage is TRBV5-4 and J usage is TRBJ2-4, with TRBD1 identical over 11 bases. The CDR3 is 14 residues long. The V gene end was trimmed by 4 bases and the J gene end by 6 bases; junction bases not matched to a gene: 3. In germline, CDR1 is SGHNT, CDR2 YYREEE (reference sequence). The CDR3 protein is CASSPGTGGNIQYF. The CDR3 DNA sequence: TGTGCCAGCAGCCCTGGGACAGGGGGAAACATTCAGTACTTC.

This chain links TRBV28 with TRBJ2-2, with D perhaps matching TRBD2 (6 bases). V gave up 4 bases and J gave up 6 bases, with 12 bases separating them. Germline V gene sequence: CDR1 MDHEN, CDR2 SYDVKM. The CDR3 is 14 residues long. CDR3 in DNA: TGTGCCAGCAGTTGGAGGGTTGATGCCGGGGAGCTGTTTTTT. Amino acids: CASSWRVDAGELFF.

V usage is TRBV5-4 and J usage is TRBJ1-3, with TRBD1 identical over 7 bases. The CDR3 loop spans 14 amino acids. The germline V gene has CDR1 SGHNT and CDR2 YYREEE (reference sequence). The junction had 7 bases not matched to a gene; V was cut back by 7 bases and J by 3 bases. CDR3 in amino acids: CASGLRDSGNTIYF. The CDR3 bases are TGTGCCAGCGGGCTCCGGGACAGTGGAAACACCATATATTTT.

This chain links TRBV10-3 with TRBJ2-7, with TRBD1 identical over 9 bases. CDR3 length: 15 residues. The V gene end was trimmed by 8 bases and the J gene end by 4 bases; junction bases not matched to a gene: 12. Germline values: CDR1 ENHRY, CDR2 SYGVKD. CDR3 DNA sequence: TGTGCCATCGGTAGCCTCCGGACAGGGGATTACGAGCAGTACTTC. Residues: CAIGSLRTGDYEQYF.

The V gene is TRBV5-1, the J gene TRBJ2-2; 8 bases fit TRBD1. Looked up from germline, CDR1 is SGHRS and CDR2 is YFSETQ. J gave up 1 base and V 7 bases, and 6 bases lay outside the gene matches. The CDR3 runs 15 residues. CDR3 sequence: CASATGTGNTGELFF. For the CDR3, the DNA is TGCGCCAGCGCAACCGGGACAGGGAACACCGGGGAGCTGTTTTTT.

This chain joins TRBV11-2 and TRBJ2-2; no clear D gene. V lost 5 bases, J lost 0 bases, and 13 bases lay in between. The CDR3 consists of 16 residues. CDR1 SGHAT and CDR2 FQNNGV come from the germline V gene. The CDR3 DNA is TGTGCCAGCAGCCCCAGGACGGGTGCGAACACCGGGGAGCTGTTTTTT. Its translation: CASSPRTGANTGELFF.

The gene calls are TRBV7-9 and TRBJ1-2; 10 bases are shared with TRBD1. The CDR3 runs to 14 residues. The germline V gene encodes CDR1 SEHNR and CDR2 FQNEAQ (reference sequence). V was clipped by 5 bases and J by 8 bases; unmatched bases: 8. In nucleotides, the CDR3 is TGTGCCAGCAGCGATGACAGGGGGCGTGGAGGCTACACCTTC. It yields the protein CASSDDRGRGGYTF.

This chain connects TRBV11-2 to TRBJ2-3; 11 bases align to TRBD2. Trimming at V came to 11 bases and at J to 6 bases, leaving 10 bases not matched to a gene. Germline CDR1 reads SGHAT; CDR2 reads FQNNGV. The CDR3 is 14 residues long. The chain's CDR3 is CAARSSGGRDTQYF. The CDR3 DNA reads TGTGCCGCGCGCTCTAGCGGGGGGCGGGATACGCAGTATTTT.

CDR3 region: CSVQGTGAFYGYTF. DNA of the CDR3: TGCAGCGTTCAAGGGACAGGCGCATTCTATGGCTACACCTTC. The chain couples TRBV29-1 to TRBJ1-2, with TRBD1 matching over 8 bases. V gave up 5 bases and J gave up 4 bases; unmatched junction bases: 9. The CDR3 is 14 amino acids. CDR1 and CDR2 from the germline V gene are SQVTM and ANQGSEA.

The chain employs TRBV5-1 and TRBJ2-3; no reliable D call. CDR3 size: 17 residues. V was pared by 0 bases and J by 0 bases, with 14 bases between. Germline V CDR1 and CDR2: SGHRS, YFSETQ. The CDR3 protein is CASSLGSSSYSTDTQYF. CDR3 nucleotide sequence: TGCGCCAGCAGCTTGGGGAGCTCATCATATAGCACAGATACGCAGTATTTT.

This clone was seen just once. This rearrangement joins TRBV14 to TRBJ1-2; 12 positions agree with TRBD1. V dropped 1 base and J dropped 8; count of bases not matched to a gene: 11. This CDR3 has 17 residues. Per the germline V gene, CDR1 is SGHDN and CDR2 is FVKESK. The CDR3 loop is CASSQGRDRGLMKGYTF. DNA for the CDR3: TGTGCCAGCAGCCAAGGACGGGACAGGGGGCTCATGAAGGGCTACACCTTC.

The chain employs TRBV7-6 and TRBJ2-7, with TRBD1 matching over 9 bases. V lost 1 base and J lost 4; bases outside the gene matches: 2. The CDR3 loop spans 14 amino acids. Germline V lookup: CDR1 SGHVS, CDR2 FNYEAQ. DNA of the CDR3: TGTGCCAGCAGCTTAGACAGGGGGCCTTACGAGCAGTACTTC. It encodes CASSLDRGPYEQYF.

The chain recombines TRBV7-6 with TRBJ2-1; TRBD2 aligns across 12 bases. Germline V CDR1 and CDR2: SGHVS, FNYEAQ. The CDR3 extends over 17 amino acids. J was trimmed by 9 bases and V by 5 bases; bases with no gene match: 14. CDR3 residues: CASSPSRLAGGQVEQFF. The CDR3 region has the DNA TGTGCCAGCAGCCCCTCCCGTCTAGCGGGGGGGCAGGTTGAGCAGTTCTTC.

This chain joins TRBV6-6 and TRBJ2-1; TRBD1 aligns across 8 bases. The germline V gene has CDR1 MNHNY and CDR2 SVGAGI (reference sequence). The V segment lost 6 bases and the J segment 9 bases; nucleotides outside the gene matches: 13. The CDR3 is 15 amino acids. CDR3 DNA sequence: TGTGCCAGCAGCCCCTCGGAGGACAGGGTTGGTGAGCAGTTCTTC. Translating gives CASSPSEDRVGEQFF.

The genes are TRBV9 and TRBJ2-5, with no clear D. V lost 1 base to trimming and J lost 4 bases, with 11 bases between them. Germline V lookup: CDR1 SGDLS, CDR2 YYNGEE. The CDR3 length is 14 residues. The CDR3: CASSVSGGLETQYF. CDR3 DNA: TGTGCCAGCAGCGTATCGGGTGGGTTAGAGACCCAGTACTTC.

On this clone itself: The sample holds other DNA sequences that translate to the same CDR3. CDR3 coding DNA: TGTGCCAGTAGTATTGGCAGAACTGAAGCTTTCTTT. Its protein is CASSIGRTEAFF. This chain links TRBV19 with TRBJ1-1; D not certain. Germline-derived CDR1 and CDR2 are LNHDA and SQIVND (reference sequence). V shed 3 bases and J shed 5 bases, with 7 bases lying between them. CDR3 length equals 12 residues.

This clone appeared a single time. The chain employs TRBV4-3 and TRBJ2-1; the match to TRBD2 covers 11 bases. V gave up 1 base and J gave up 7 bases; unmatched junction bases: 9. The CDR3 extends over 17 amino acids. From germline, CDR1 is LGHNA and CDR2 YSLEER. CDR3 residues: CASSQGSGGGPGNEQFF. DNA for the CDR3: TGCGCCAGCAGCCAAGGTAGCGGGGGGGGCCCTGGGAATGAGCAGTTCTTC.